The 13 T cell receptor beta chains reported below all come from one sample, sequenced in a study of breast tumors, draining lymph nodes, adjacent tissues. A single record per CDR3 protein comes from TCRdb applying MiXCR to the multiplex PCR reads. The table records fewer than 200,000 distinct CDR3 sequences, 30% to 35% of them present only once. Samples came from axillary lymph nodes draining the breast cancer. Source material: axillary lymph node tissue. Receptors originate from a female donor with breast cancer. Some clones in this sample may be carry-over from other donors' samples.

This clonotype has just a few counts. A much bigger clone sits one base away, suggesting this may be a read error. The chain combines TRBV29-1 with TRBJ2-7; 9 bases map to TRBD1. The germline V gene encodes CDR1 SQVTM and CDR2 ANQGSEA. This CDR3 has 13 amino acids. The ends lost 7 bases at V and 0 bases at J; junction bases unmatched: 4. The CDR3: CSGATGGSYEQYF. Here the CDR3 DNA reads TGCAGCGGTGCGACAGGGGGCTCCTACGAGCAGTACTTC.

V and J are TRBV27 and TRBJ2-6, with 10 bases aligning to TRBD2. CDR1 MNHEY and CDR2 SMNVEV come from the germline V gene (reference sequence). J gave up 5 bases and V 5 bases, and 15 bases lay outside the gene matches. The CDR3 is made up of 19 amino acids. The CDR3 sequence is CASSPLAGVGKYWANVLTF. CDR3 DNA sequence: TGTGCCAGCAGTCCCCTAGCGGGAGTGGGAAAGTACTGGGCCAACGTCCTGACTTTC.

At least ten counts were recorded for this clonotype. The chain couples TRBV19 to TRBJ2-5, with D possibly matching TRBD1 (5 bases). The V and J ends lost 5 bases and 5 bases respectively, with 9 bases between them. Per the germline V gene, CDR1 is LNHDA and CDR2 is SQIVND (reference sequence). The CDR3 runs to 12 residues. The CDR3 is CASSPQAETQYF. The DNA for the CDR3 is TGTGCCAGTAGTCCACAGGCGGAGACCCAGTACTTC.

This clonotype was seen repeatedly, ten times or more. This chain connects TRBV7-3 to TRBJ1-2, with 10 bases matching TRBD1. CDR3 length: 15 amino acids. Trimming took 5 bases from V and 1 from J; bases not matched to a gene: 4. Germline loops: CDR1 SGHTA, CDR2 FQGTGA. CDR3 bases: TGTGCCAGCAGCCCCGGGACAGGGGTTAACTATGGCTACACCTTC. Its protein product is CASSPGTGVNYGYTF.

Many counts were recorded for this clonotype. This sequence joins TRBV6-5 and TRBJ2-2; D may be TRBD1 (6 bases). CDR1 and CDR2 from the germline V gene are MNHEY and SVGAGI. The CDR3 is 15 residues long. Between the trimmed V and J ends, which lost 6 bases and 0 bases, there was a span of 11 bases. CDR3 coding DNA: TGTGCCAGCAGGAACAGGGTGACGAACACCGGGGAGCTGTTTTTT. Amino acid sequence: CASRNRVTNTGELFF.

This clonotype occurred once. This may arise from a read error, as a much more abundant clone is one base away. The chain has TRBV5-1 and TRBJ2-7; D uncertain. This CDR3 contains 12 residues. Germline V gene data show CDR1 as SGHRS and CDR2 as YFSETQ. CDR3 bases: TGTGCCAGCAGCTTGATGTCTCGCGAGCACTACTTC. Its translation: CASSLMSREHYF. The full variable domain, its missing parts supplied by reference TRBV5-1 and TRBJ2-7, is KAGVTQTPRYLIKTRGQQVTLSCSPISGHRSVSWYQQTPGQGLQFLFEYFSETQRNKGNFPGRFSGRQFSNSRSEMNVSTLELGDSALYLCASSLMSREHYFGPGTRLTVT.

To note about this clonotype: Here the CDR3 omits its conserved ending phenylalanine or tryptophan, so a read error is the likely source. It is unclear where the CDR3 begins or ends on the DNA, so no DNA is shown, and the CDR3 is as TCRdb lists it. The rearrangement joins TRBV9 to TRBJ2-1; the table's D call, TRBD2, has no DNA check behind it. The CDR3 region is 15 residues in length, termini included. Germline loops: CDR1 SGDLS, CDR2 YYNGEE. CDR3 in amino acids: CASSVDYSGSREPFL.

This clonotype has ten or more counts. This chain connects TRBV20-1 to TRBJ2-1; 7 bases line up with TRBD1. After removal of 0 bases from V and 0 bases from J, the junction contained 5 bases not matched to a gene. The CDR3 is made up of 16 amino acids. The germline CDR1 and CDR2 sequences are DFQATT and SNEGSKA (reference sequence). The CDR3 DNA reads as TGCAGTGCTAGAGATAGGGGGCCGAGCTCCTACAATGAGCAGTTCTTC. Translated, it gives CSARDRGPSSYNEQFF.

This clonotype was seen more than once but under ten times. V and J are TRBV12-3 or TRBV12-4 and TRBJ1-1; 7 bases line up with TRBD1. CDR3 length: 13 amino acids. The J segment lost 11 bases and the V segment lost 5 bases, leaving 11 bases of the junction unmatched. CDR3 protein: CASSMRQGRKAFF. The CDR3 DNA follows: TGTGCCAGCAGTATGAGACAGGGTAGGAAGGCTTTCTTT.

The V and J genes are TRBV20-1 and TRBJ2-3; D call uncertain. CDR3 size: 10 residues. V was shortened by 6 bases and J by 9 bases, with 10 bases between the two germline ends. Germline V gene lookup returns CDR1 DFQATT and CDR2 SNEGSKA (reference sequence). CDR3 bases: TGCAGTGCAAGGTCAGCAACGCAGTATTTT. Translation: CSARSATQYF.

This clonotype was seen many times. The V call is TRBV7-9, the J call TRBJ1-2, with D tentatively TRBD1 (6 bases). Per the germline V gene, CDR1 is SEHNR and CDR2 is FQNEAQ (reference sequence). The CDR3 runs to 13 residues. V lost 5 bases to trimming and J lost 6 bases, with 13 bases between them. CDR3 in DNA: TGTGCCAGCAGCCCGGGGGGGCTCCATGGCTACACCTTC. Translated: CASSPGGLHGYTF.

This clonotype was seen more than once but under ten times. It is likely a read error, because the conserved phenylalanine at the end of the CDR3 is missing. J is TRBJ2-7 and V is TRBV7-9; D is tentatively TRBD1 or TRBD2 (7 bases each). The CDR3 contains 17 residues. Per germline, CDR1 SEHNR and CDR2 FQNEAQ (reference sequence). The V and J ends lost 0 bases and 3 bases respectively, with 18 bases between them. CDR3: CASSLASGGAEVYEQYL. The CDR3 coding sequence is TGTGCCAGCAGCTTAGCTTCAGGGGGGGCAGAGGTCTACGAGCAGTACCTC.

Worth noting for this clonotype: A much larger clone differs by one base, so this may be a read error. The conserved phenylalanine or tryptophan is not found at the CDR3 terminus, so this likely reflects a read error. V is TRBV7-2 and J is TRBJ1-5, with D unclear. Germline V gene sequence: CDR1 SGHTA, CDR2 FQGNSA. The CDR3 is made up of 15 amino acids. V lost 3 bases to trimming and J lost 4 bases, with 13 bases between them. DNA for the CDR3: TGTGCCAGCAGCTTTTCTAGTAGTTATAATCAGCCCCAGCATTGT. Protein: CASSFSSSYNQPQHC.